This T cell receptor (beta chain) emerged from a study of PD-1 blockade in mismatch repair-deficient tumors. The CDR3 totals 16 residues. CDR1 is SEHNR and CDR2 is FQNEAQ in the germline V gene (reference sequence). V lost 2 bases, J lost 5 bases, and 18 bases lay in between. Every patient had mismatch repair deficiency by PCR or immunohistochemistry. The method was immunoSEQ multiplex PCR; TCRdb's version includes in-frame clones alone and lacks a portion of them. The sample comprises some 100,000 clones, approximately 80% of which are singletons, and 6.3% rests with the top ten. This receptor was identified in an adult with mismatch repair-deficient cancer. The chain is built from TRBV7-9 and TRBJ1-1; D gene ambiguous. This specimen consisted of peripheral blood, obtained roughly 35 weeks after starting pembrolizumab. The CDR3 DNA sequence: TGTGCCAGCAGCTTAATGGGAGAGGGTTTGAGGACTGAAGCTTTCTTT. Its protein product is CASSLMGEGLRTEAFF.